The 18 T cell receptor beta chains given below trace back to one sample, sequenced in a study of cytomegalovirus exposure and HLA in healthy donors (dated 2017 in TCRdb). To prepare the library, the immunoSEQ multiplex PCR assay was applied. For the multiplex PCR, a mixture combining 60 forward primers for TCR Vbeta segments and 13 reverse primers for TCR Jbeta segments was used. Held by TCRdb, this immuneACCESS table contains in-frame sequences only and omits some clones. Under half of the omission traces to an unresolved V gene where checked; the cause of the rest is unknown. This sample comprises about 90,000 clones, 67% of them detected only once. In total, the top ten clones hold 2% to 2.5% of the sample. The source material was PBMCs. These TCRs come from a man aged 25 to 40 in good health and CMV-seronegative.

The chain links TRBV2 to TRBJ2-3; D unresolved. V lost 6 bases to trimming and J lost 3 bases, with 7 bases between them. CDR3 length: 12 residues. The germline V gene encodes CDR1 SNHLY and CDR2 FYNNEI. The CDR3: CASRERTDTQYF. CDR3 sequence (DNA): TGTGCCAGCAGGGAGCGTACAGATACGCAGTATTTT.

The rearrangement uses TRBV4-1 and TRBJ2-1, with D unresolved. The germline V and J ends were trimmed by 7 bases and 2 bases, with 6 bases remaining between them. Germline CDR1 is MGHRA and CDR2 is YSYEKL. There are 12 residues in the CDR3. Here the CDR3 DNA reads TGCGCCAGCAAGAGTACCTACAATGAGCAGTTCTTC. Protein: CASKSTYNEQFF.

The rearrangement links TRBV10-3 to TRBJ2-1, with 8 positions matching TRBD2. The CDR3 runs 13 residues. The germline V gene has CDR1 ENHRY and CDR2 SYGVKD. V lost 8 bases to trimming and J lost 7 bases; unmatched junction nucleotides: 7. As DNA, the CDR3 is TGTGCCATCGATGGCGGGGGGACTAATGAGCAGTTCTTC. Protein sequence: CAIDGGGTNEQFF.

The CDR3 DNA sequence: TGTGCCAGCAGAGCGGACAGGAGCTCCTACGAGCAGTACTTC. It is translated as CASRADRSSYEQYF. J is TRBJ2-7 and V is TRBV2, with 7 nucleotides matching TRBD1. The germline gives CDR1 SNHLY, CDR2 FYNNEI. V lost 6 bases, J lost 0 bases, and 5 bases stayed unmatched. CDR3 length: 14 amino acids.

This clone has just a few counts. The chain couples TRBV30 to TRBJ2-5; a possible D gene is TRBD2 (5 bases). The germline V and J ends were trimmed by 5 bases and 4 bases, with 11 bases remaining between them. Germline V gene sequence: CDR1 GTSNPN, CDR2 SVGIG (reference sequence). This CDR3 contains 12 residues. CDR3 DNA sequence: TGTGCCTGGGAGGGTGATCGAGAGACCCAGTACTTC. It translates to CAWEGDRETQYF.

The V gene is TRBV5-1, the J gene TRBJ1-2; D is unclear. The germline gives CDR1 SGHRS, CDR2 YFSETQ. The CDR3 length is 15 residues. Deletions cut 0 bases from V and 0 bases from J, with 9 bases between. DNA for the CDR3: TGCGCCAGCAGCTTGGGTACGGTGCCTAACTATGGCTACACCTTC. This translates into CASSLGTVPNYGYTF.

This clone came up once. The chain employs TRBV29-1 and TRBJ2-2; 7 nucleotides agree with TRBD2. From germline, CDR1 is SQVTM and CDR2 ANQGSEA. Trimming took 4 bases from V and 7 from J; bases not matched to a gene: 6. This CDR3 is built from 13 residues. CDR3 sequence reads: CSVGEGMNGELFF. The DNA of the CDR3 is TGCAGCGTTGGGGAGGGGATGAACGGGGAGCTGTTTTTT.

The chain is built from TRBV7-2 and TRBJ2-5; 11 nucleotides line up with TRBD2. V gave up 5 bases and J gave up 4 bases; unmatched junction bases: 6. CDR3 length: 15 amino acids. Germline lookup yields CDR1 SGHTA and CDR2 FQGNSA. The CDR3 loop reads CASSMTSGNIETQYF. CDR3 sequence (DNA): TGTGCCAGCAGCATGACTAGCGGGAATATAGAGACCCAGTACTTC. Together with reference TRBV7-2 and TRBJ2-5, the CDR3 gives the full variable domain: GAGVSQSPSNKVTEKGKDVELRCDPISGHTALYWYRQSLGQGLEFLIYFQGNSAPDKSGLPSDRFSAERTGGSVSTLTIQRTQQEDSAVYLCASSMTSGNIETQYFGPGTRLLVL.

CDR3 residues: CASSPLTGTDEKLFF. In DNA, the CDR3 is TGTGCCAGCAGTCCACTCACCGGGACAGACGAAAAACTGTTTTTT. The V and J genes are TRBV6-5 and TRBJ1-4, with TRBD1 matching 7 bases. The germline V gene encodes CDR1 MNHEY and CDR2 SVGAGI. The CDR3 loop spans 15 amino acids. V was pared by 5 bases and J by 8 bases, with 11 bases of the junction left unmatched.

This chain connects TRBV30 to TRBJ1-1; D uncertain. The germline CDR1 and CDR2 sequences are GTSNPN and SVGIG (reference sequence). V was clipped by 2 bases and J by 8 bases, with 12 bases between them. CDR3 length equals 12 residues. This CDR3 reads CAWSPTESEAFF. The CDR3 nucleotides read TGTGCCTGGAGTCCTACTGAGAGCGAAGCTTTCTTT.

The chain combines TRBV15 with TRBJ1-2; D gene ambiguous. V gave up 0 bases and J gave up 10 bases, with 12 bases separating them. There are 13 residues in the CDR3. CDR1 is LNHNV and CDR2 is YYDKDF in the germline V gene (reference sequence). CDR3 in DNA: TGTGCCACCAGCAGAGATCTCTTCAGTTTCTACACCTTC. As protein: CATSRDLFSFYTF.

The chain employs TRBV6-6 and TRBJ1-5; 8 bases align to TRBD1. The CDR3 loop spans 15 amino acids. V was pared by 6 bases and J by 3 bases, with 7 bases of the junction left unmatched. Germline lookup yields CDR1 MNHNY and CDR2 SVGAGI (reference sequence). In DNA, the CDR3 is TGTGCCAGCAGACCGACAGGGGTCGACAATCAGCCCCAGCATTTT. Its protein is CASRPTGVDNQPQHF.

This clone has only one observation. The CDR3 nucleotides read TGTGCCACCCCTGGGCCGCGCGGGAGTGCAGAGACCCAGTACTTC. It is translated as CATPGPRGSAETQYF. The chain is built from TRBV7-9 and TRBJ2-5; 7 nucleotides align to TRBD2. There are 15 residues in the CDR3. Germline values: CDR1 SEHNR, CDR2 FQNEAQ (reference sequence). V lost 10 bases, J lost 4 bases, and 15 bases stayed unmatched. The whole variable domain, filled in from reference TRBV7-9 and TRBJ2-5, reads DTGVSQNPRHKITKRGQNVTFRCDPISEHNRLYWYRQTLGQGPEFLTYFQNEAQLEKSRLLSDRFSAERPKGSFSTLEIQRTEQGDSAMYLCATPGPRGSAETQYFGPGTRLLVL.

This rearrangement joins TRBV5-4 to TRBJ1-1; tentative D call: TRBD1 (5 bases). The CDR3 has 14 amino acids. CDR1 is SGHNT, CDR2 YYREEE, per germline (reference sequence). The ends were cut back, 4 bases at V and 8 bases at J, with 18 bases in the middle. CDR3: CASSPGAGVDEAFF. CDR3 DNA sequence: TGTGCCAGCAGCCCTGGCGCGGGGGTCGACGAAGCTTTCTTT.

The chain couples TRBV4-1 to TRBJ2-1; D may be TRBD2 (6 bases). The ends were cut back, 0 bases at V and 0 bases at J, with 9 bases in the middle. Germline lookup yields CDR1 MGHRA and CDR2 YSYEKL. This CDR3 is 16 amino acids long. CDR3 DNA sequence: TGCGCCAGCAGCCAAGATGTAGCGGTCTCCTACAATGAGCAGTTCTTC. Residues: CASSQDVAVSYNEQFF.

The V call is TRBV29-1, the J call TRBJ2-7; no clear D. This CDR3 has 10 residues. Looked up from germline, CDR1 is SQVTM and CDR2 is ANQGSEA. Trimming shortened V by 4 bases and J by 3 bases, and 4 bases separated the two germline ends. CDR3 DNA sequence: TGCAGCGTTGCCAGCTACGAGCAGTACTTC. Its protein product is CSVASYEQYF.

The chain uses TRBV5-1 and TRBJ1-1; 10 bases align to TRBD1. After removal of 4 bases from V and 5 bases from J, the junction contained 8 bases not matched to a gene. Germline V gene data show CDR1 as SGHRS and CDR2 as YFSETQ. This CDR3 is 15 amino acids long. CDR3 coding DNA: TGCGCCAGCAGCCCCGGACAGGGGGAATCTACTGAAGCTTTCTTT. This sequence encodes CASSPGQGESTEAFF.

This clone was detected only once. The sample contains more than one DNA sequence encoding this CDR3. CDR3 nucleotides: TGTGCCAGCAGTTCCCCGGGACTAGCGGGCTCCTACGAGCAGTACTTC. Translating it yields CASSSPGLAGSYEQYF. V gene TRBV6-5 combines with J gene TRBJ2-7, with TRBD2 identical over 12 bases. CDR3 length equals 16 residues. The germline gives CDR1 MNHEY, CDR2 SVGAGI. V lost 4 bases to trimming and J lost 0 bases; unmatched junction nucleotides: 4.